This T cell receptor beta chain was identified in a study of cytomegalovirus exposure and HLA in healthy donors. Germline V gives CDR1 LGHNA, CDR2 YNFKEQ. V lost 1 base and J 5 bases, leaving 14 bases between the germline ends. This CDR3 is 16 amino acids long. Each of the donors was a healthy bone marrow donor. The primer mix had 60 Vbeta and 13 Jbeta primers. Authors' data handling: In a later analysis, the count reached some 83 million unique TCR beta chains, with 10 million to 11 million shared. Clones were read by immunoSEQ multiplex PCR, and TCRdb kept only the in-frame ones, dropping some. The V and J calls and the clone size are those of that table, but D and trimming were determined from the DNA. This sample has approximately 130,000 clones, with roughly three quarters found just once.

The chain recombines TRBV4-2 with TRBJ1-4; weak D call: TRBD1 (5 bases). The sequencing sample was made of PBMCs. This receptor was taken from a middle-aged woman in good health and CMV-seronegative. The CDR3 sequence: CASSQALGQGNEKLFF. The CDR3 DNA follows: TGTGCCAGCAGCCAAGCCTTAGGACAAGGGAATGAAAAACTGTTTTTT.